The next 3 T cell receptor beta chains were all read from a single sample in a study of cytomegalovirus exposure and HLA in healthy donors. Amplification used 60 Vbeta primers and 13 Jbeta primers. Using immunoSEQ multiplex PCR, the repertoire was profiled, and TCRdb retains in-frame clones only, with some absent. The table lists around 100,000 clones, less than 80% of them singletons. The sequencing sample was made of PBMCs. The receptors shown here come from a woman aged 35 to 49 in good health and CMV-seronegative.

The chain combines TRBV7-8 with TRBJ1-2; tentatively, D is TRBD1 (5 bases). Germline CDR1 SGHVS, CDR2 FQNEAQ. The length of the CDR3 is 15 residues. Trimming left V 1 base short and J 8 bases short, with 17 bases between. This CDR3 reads CASSLERQGVDGYTF. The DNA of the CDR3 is TGTGCCAGCAGCTTAGAGAGGCAGGGCGTCGACGGCTACACCTTC.

CDR3 amino acids: CASSKYTGGKDEQYF. The CDR3 coding sequence is TGTGCCAGCAGTAAATATACAGGGGGTAAAGACGAGCAGTACTTC. This rearrangement joins TRBV28 to TRBJ2-7; 8 positions match TRBD1. V shed 5 bases, J shed 5 bases, and the junction held 11 bases outside the gene matches. The length of the CDR3 is 15 residues. Per the germline V gene, CDR1 is MDHEN and CDR2 is SYDVKM.

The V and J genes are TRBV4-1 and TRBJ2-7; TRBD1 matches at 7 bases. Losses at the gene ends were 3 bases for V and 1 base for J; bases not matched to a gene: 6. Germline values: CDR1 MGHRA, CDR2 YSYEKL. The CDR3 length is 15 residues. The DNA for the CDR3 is TGCGCCAGCAGCCATCCCGGGACAGAGTCCTACGAGCAGTACTTC. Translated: CASSHPGTESYEQYF.